Presented here are 19 T cell receptor beta chains from one specimen sequenced in a study of T cell responses to AZD1222 COVID-19 vaccine. Assay: immunoSEQ multiplex PCR; the TCRdb copy retains only in-frame clones and omits some. The profile shows more than 120,000 clones, approximately 90% of them singletons. The sequences come from peripheral blood, collected 28 days after the second AZD1222 dose. The receptors here all came from an adult who received the AZD1222 COVID-19 vaccine.

V gene TRBV19 combines with J gene TRBJ2-7; the match to TRBD2 covers 7 bases. The V and J ends lost 1 base and 6 bases, in that order; junction bases with no gene match: 6. The CDR3 has 14 residues. Germline lookup yields CDR1 LNHDA and CDR2 SQIVND (reference sequence). CDR3 in DNA: TGTGCCAGTAGTATAGGGGGAGGGAGAGGCGAGCAGTACTTC. Translated: CASSIGGGRGEQYF.

The genes are TRBV6-2 or TRBV6-3 and TRBJ1-5; D gene uncertain. Germline assignment: CDR1 MNHEY and CDR2 SVGEGT. This CDR3 spans 17 amino acids. The V and J ends lost 2 bases and 2 bases respectively, with 16 bases between them. The CDR3: CASSYPRLDGGNQPQHF. For the CDR3, the DNA is TGTGCCAGCAGTTACCCCCGCCTGGACGGGGGCAATCAGCCCCAGCATTTT.

This clone showed up just a few times. This sequence joins TRBV6-5 and TRBJ1-2, with D perhaps TRBD1 (5 bases). This CDR3 region has 13 residues. The V end lost 0 bases, the J end lost 3 bases, and 5 bases lay between the germline ends. Germline V gene sequence: CDR1 MNHEY, CDR2 SVGAGI. CDR3 sequence reads: CASSYSGDYGYTF. CDR3 coding DNA: TGTGCCAGCAGTTACTCGGGGGACTATGGCTACACCTTC.

The table lists this clone with a count of one. The chain joins TRBV18 to TRBJ2-5, with TRBD2 matching over 12 bases. The CDR3 loop spans 17 amino acids. Germline values: CDR1 KGHSH, CDR2 LQKENI. J lost 1 base, V lost 4 bases, and 7 bases had no gene match. CDR3 region: CASSLTPTSGSQETQYF. The CDR3 DNA follows: TGTGCCAGCTCACTAACCCCGACTAGCGGGAGCCAAGAGACCCAGTACTTC.

This clone has a single count. The chain is built from TRBV13 and TRBJ2-7; tentative D call: TRBD2 (5 bases). The CDR3 has 14 amino acids. V was cut by 4 bases and J by 1 base, with 11 bases left in between. The V gene's germline CDR1 is PRHDT and CDR2 FYEKMQ (reference sequence). The CDR3 spells CASSSREKSYEQYF. DNA for the CDR3: TGTGCCAGCAGCTCTAGGGAGAAGTCCTACGAGCAGTACTTC.

V gene TRBV7-2 combines with J gene TRBJ1-5; 7 nucleotides line up with TRBD1. Germline CDR1 reads SGHTA; CDR2 reads FQGNSA. J was trimmed by 4 bases and V by 6 bases; bases with no gene match: 3. This CDR3 contains 13 residues. CDR3 region: CASSYRGNQPQHF. In DNA form, the CDR3 reads TGTGCCAGCAGTTACAGGGGTAATCAGCCCCAGCATTTT.

This sequence joins TRBV29-1 and TRBJ2-3; D not resolved. The CDR3 covers 16 residues. V was clipped by 1 base and J by 3 bases, with 17 bases between them. The germline V gene has CDR1 SQVTM and CDR2 ANQGSEA. CDR3 DNA: TGCAGCGTTGAAGGGGGTGATGATAGGCCAACAGATACGCAGTATTTT. This codes for CSVEGGDDRPTDTQYF.

This clone appeared once. The chain joins TRBV30 to TRBJ1-2; D remains ambiguous. CDR1 GTSNPN and CDR2 SVGIG come from the germline V gene (reference sequence). Between the trimmed V and J ends, which lost 3 bases and 8 bases, there was a span of 13 bases. This CDR3 spans 12 amino acids. CDR3 sequence reads: CAWSPSAGGYTF. In DNA, the CDR3 is TGTGCCTGGAGCCCTAGTGCCGGAGGCTACACCTTC. The entire variable domain, with the rest obtained from reference TRBV30 and TRBJ1-2, is as follows: SQTIHQWPATLVQPVGSPLSLECTVEGTSNPNLYWYRQAAGRGLQLLFYSVGIGQISSEVPQNLSASRPQDRQFILSSKKLLLSDSGFYLCAWSPSAGGYTFGSGTRLTVV.

This clone came up once. The DNA of the CDR3 is TGTGCCAGCAGTTTAGGGGGGAACAATCGAGGCTACACCTTC. This codes for CASSLGGNNRGYTF. J is TRBJ1-2 and V is TRBV6-1; D is possibly TRBD1 (6 bases). The CDR3 sequence is 14 residues long. With 5 bases removed from V and 8 bases from J, the gap between germline ends came to 18 bases. CDR1 MNHNS and CDR2 SASEGT come from the germline V gene.

Concerning this clone: One end of the junction is discordant with germline, which a read error may explain. The chain carries TRBV4-3 and TRBJ2-6; D unresolved. Germline V gene lookup returns CDR1 LGHNA and CDR2 YSLEER. This CDR3 has 18 amino acids. CDR3 DNA: TGCGCCAGCAGTCAAGCCGGACGGAACTGGCCTGGGGCCAACGTCCTGACTTTC. Amino acid sequence: CASSQAGRNWPGANVLTF.

This clone was counted between two and nine times. The chain is built from TRBV30 and TRBJ2-1, with 7 nucleotides matching TRBD2. The germline V gene has CDR1 GTSNPN and CDR2 SVGIG (reference sequence). Trimming took 3 bases from V and 12 from J; bases not matched to a gene: 17. This CDR3 spans 15 amino acids. The CDR3 DNA is TGTGCCTGGAGCGGTCCTAGCGGCCTTGGGGGGGGGCAGTTCTTC. This translates into CAWSGPSGLGGGQFF.

The chain has TRBV18 and TRBJ2-7, with 10 bases matching TRBD1. This CDR3 is built from 17 residues. Germline assignment: CDR1 KGHSH and CDR2 LQKENI. Trimming at V came to 3 bases and at J to 2 bases, leaving 10 bases not matched to a gene. CDR3 in amino acids: CASSPSGQGGRTYEQYF. In DNA form, the CDR3 reads TGTGCCAGCTCACCGTCTGGACAGGGGGGAAGGACCTACGAGCAGTACTTC.

This chain uses TRBV6-1 with TRBJ1-1; the D is unclear. Trimming shortened V by 1 base and J by 3 bases, and 6 bases separated the two germline ends. The germline V gene has CDR1 MNHNS and CDR2 SASEGT. This CDR3 region has 13 residues. The CDR3 here is CASSEGRYTEAFF. DNA for the CDR3: TGTGCCAGCAGTGAAGGCCGATACACTGAAGCTTTCTTT.

The chain carries TRBV2 and TRBJ1-1, with D possibly TRBD1 on 5 matching bases. Trimming shortened V by 3 bases and J by 1 base, and 12 bases separated the two germline ends. The germline V gene encodes CDR1 SNHLY and CDR2 FYNNEI. This CDR3 is built from 15 residues. CDR3 bases: TGTGCCAGCAGTGATTGGGGCAGACAGAACACTGAAGCTTTCTTT. Amino acid sequence: CASSDWGRQNTEAFF.

The rearrangement links TRBV6-5 to TRBJ1-1, with 7 bases aligning to TRBD1. Looked up from germline, CDR1 is MNHEY and CDR2 is SVGAGI. With V trimmed by 6 bases and J by 0 bases, 1 base remained unmatched. The CDR3 is 13 residues long. This chain's CDR3 is CASRGQLNTEAFF. Written as DNA, the CDR3 is TGTGCCAGCAGGGGACAGCTGAACACTGAAGCTTTCTTT.

The chain uses TRBV4-1 and TRBJ1-2; a weak D match, TRBD1 (6 bases). V was shortened by 3 bases and J by 0 bases, with 11 bases between the two germline ends. The CDR3 covers 15 residues. CDR1 and CDR2 from the germline V gene are MGHRA and YSYEKL. This chain's CDR3 is CASSQPQGANYGYTF. The CDR3 DNA reads as TGCGCCAGCAGCCAGCCACAGGGAGCTAACTATGGCTACACCTTC.

The chain recombines TRBV27 with TRBJ2-7; D is undetermined. The germline gives CDR1 MNHEY, CDR2 SMNVEV (reference sequence). Trimming took off 2 bases at V and 3 bases at J, with 8 bases between the two ends. CDR3 length: 13 amino acids. CDR3: CASSLRSHYEQYF. The CDR3 region has the DNA TGTGCCAGCAGTTTACGCTCTCACTACGAGCAGTACTTC.

The chain joins TRBV5-1 to TRBJ2-2, with D unresolved. The CDR3 consists of 15 residues. Deletions cut 0 bases from V and 2 bases from J, with 8 bases between. Germline CDR1 and CDR2: SGHRS and YFSETQ. In DNA form, the CDR3 reads TGCGCCAGCAGCTTGGGTAGGGAAAACACCGGGGAGCTGTTTTTT. Its protein is CASSLGRENTGELFF.

This clone was seen a handful of times. The genes are TRBV6-5 and TRBJ1-3; 7 bases agree with TRBD1. The CDR3 length is 15 residues. Germline CDR1 MNHEY, CDR2 SVGAGI. V shed 2 bases, J shed 0 bases, and the junction held 1 base outside the gene matches. CDR3 sequence: CASSYGTDSGNTIYF. The CDR3 DNA reads as TGTGCCAGCAGTTACGGGACAGACTCTGGAAACACCATATATTTT.